The 31 T cell receptor beta chains below come from one sample, sequenced in a study of control samples from healthy donors and cancer patients. Sequencing used immunoSEQ multiplex PCR; TCRdb keeps in-frame clones, though not all of them. The sample includes 46,000 or so clones, around 94% of them seen just once. What was sequenced was PBMCs. These receptor sequences come from a man aged 25 to 45 with colorectal cancer.

The chain joins TRBV2 to TRBJ2-2; unclear D gene. With 6 bases removed from V and 5 bases from J, the gap between germline ends came to 10 bases. The germline V gene encodes CDR1 SNHLY and CDR2 FYNNEI. The CDR3 spans 13 residues. The CDR3 DNA follows: TGTGCCAGCAGGACCCTTTGGACCGGGGAGCTGTTTTTT. It specifies CASRTLWTGELFF.

Comments on this clone: The same CDR3 also results from other DNA sequences found in this sample. The chain has TRBV6-1 and TRBJ2-2; D is possibly TRBD1 (6 bases). V was shortened by 3 bases and J by 0 bases, with 11 bases between the two germline ends. Germline V gives CDR1 MNHNS, CDR2 SASEGT. This CDR3 comprises 16 residues. This CDR3 reads CASSERTVTNTGELFF. The CDR3 DNA follows: TGTGCCAGCAGTGAGAGGACAGTTACGAACACCGGGGAGCTGTTTTTT.

This clone was seen once. The V gene is TRBV4-2, the J gene TRBJ2-5; 8 bases line up with TRBD1. The CDR3 contains 16 residues. Germline values: CDR1 LGHNA, CDR2 YNFKEQ. Unmatched junction bases numbered 5, after V lost 0 bases and J lost 2 bases. The chain's CDR3 is CASSQDPGQVQETQYF. DNA of the CDR3: TGTGCCAGCAGCCAAGATCCGGGACAGGTACAAGAGACCCAGTACTTC.

V gene TRBV30 combines with J gene TRBJ1-6; no clear D gene. CDR1 and CDR2 (germline): GTSNPN, SVGIG (reference sequence). The CDR3 consists of 14 residues. V was clipped by 3 bases and J by 8 bases, with 14 bases between them. In nucleotides, the CDR3 is TGTGCCTGGAGCCCGGGGTATCTTGATTCACCCCTCCACTTT. The encoded protein is CAWSPGYLDSPLHF. Combining the CDR3 with reference TRBV30 and TRBJ1-6 gives the whole variable domain SQTIHQWPATLVQPVGSPLSLECTVEGTSNPNLYWYRQAAGRGLQLLFYSVGIGQISSEVPQNLSASRPQDRQFILSSKKLLLSDSGFYLCAWSPGYLDSPLHFGNGTRLTVT.

The rearrangement uses TRBV7-2 and TRBJ2-1; TRBD2 aligns across 8 bases. Looked up from germline, CDR1 is SGHTA and CDR2 is FQGNSA. CDR3 length: 11 amino acids. After removal of 4 bases from V and 15 bases from J, the junction contained 5 bases not matched to a gene. In DNA form, the CDR3 reads TGTGCCAGCAGCTCCGGGACTAGTGGGTTCTTC. Translated, it gives CASSSGTSGFF.

V and J are TRBV6-5 and TRBJ2-6, with 7 bases identical to TRBD2. CDR1 MNHEY and CDR2 SVGAGI come from the germline V gene. The ends lost 6 bases at V and 4 bases at J; junction bases unmatched: 6. This CDR3 spans 15 amino acids. In DNA, the CDR3 is TGTGCCAGCAGCGAGGGAGGGTCCGGGGCCAACGTCCTGACTTTC. It translates to CASSEGGSGANVLTF.

V is TRBV27 and J is TRBJ1-2, with D hard to call. V shed 5 bases and J shed 3 bases, with 13 bases lying between them. Germline V lookup: CDR1 MNHEY, CDR2 SMNVEV (reference sequence). The CDR3 extends over 14 amino acids. The DNA of the CDR3 is TGTGCCAGCAGTAGCTTAGAGAGAGACTATGGCTACACCTTC. Protein: CASSSLERDYGYTF.

CDR3: CASSLGPTIRLYTTGELFF. The CDR3 bases are TGTGCCAGCAGCTTGGGTCCGACAATTAGATTGTATACCACCGGGGAGCTGTTTTTT. The rearrangement uses TRBV7-8 and TRBJ2-2; D not certain. The CDR3 spans 19 residues. CDR1 and CDR2 (germline): SGHVS, FQNEAQ. Trimming shortened V by 3 bases and J by 4 bases, and 24 bases separated the two germline ends. The full variable domain, with the rest looked up from reference TRBV7-8 and TRBJ2-2, is GAGVSQSPRYKVAKRGQDVALRCDPISGHVSLFWYQQALGQGPEFLTYFQNEAQLDKSGLPSDRFFAERPEGSVSTLKIQRTQQEDSAVYLCASSLGPTIRLYTTGELFFGEGSRLTVL.

V is TRBV14 and J is TRBJ2-7; no definite D call. Between the trimmed V and J ends, which lost 4 bases and 0 bases, there was a span of 7 bases. Germline CDR1 is SGHDN and CDR2 is FVKESK. CDR3 length: 13 amino acids. The CDR3 sequence is CASSPLSSYEQYV. CDR3 bases: TGTGCCAGCAGCCCCCTAAGCTCCTACGAGCAGTACGTC.

This clone was seen once. The rearrangement links TRBV7-9 to TRBJ1-1, with 8 bases aligning to TRBD1. Germline CDR1 and CDR2: SEHNR and FQNEAQ (reference sequence). The CDR3 loop spans 13 amino acids. The V gene end was trimmed by 1 base and the J gene end by 5 bases; junction bases not matched to a gene: 0. The CDR3 here is CASSLDRGTEAFF. In nucleotides, the CDR3 is TGTGCCAGCAGCTTAGACAGGGGGACTGAAGCTTTCTTT. The full variable domain, in which reference TRBV7-9 and TRBJ1-1 provide the parts outside the CDR3, is DTGVSQNPRHKITKRGQNVTFRCDPISEHNRLYWYRQTLGQGPEFLTYFQNEAQLEKSRLLSDRFSAERPKGSFSTLEIQRTEQGDSAMYLCASSLDRGTEAFFGQGTRLTVV.

V is TRBV10-3 and J is TRBJ2-1; the match to TRBD1 covers 8 bases. Trimming at V came to 10 bases and at J to 10 bases, leaving 15 bases not matched to a gene. CDR3 length: 14 amino acids. Germline-derived CDR1 and CDR2 are ENHRY and SYGVKD. Here the CDR3 reads CATSPGTGRQEQFF. The DNA for the CDR3 is TGTGCCACCTCCCCCGGGACAGGCCGCCAGGAGCAGTTCTTC.

This clone was picked up a small number of times. The chain combines TRBV3-1 (or the pseudogene TRBV3-2) with TRBJ2-7; D is unresolved. V shed 4 bases and J shed 3 bases, with 16 bases lying between them. The CDR3 consists of 15 residues. CDR1 is LGHDT, CDR2 YNNKEL, per germline (reference sequence). In DNA, the CDR3 is TGTGCCAGCAGCCCGAGCATAGAAACGGGCTACGAGCAGTACTTC. It yields the protein CASSPSIETGYEQYF.

This clone was seen a single time. The chain is built from TRBV10-3 and TRBJ2-7; TRBD1 matches 8 bases. Germline V gene data show CDR1 as ENHRY and CDR2 as SYGVKD. The CDR3 contains 15 residues. V dropped 3 bases and J dropped 1; count of bases not matched to a gene: 5. As DNA, the CDR3 is TGTGCCATCAGTGACCCCGGGACAGGATCCTACGAGCAGTACGTC. Translation: CAISDPGTGSYEQYV.

The J gene is TRBJ1-3, the V gene TRBV12-3 or TRBV12-4, with unresolved D. CDR3 size: 11 residues. Deletions cut 5 bases from V and 4 bases from J, with 3 bases between. The CDR3 nucleotides are TGTGCCAGCAGTAGAGGAAACACCATATATTTT. Protein sequence: CASSRGNTIYF.

The V gene is TRBV14, the J gene TRBJ2-6; possibly TRBD1 for D (7 bases). The V end was cut by 4 bases, the J end by 0 bases, with 16 bases between. The CDR3 is 18 amino acids. CDR1 is SGHDN and CDR2 is FVKESK in the germline V gene. The CDR3: CASSLAGTVSSGANVLTF. In nucleotides, the CDR3 is TGTGCCAGCAGCCTCGCGGGGACAGTTAGCTCTGGGGCCAACGTCCTGACTTTC.

This clone appeared once. The chain has TRBV7-9 and TRBJ2-1; D is ambiguous. Germline assignment: CDR1 SEHNR and CDR2 FQNEAQ (reference sequence). The CDR3 is 12 residues long. Trimming shortened V by 4 bases and J by 7 bases, and 8 bases separated the two germline ends. DNA of the CDR3: TGTGCCAGCAGCTCCGAGTGGAATGAGCAGTTCTTC. Encoded protein: CASSSEWNEQFF. Drawing the rest from reference TRBV7-9 and TRBJ2-1, the complete variable domain is DTGVSQNPRHKITKRGQNVTFRCDPISEHNRLYWYRQTLGQGPEFLTYFQNEAQLEKSRLLSDRFSAERPKGSFSTLEIQRTEQGDSAMYLCASSSEWNEQFFGPGTRLTVL.

The table lists this clone with a count of one. The chain carries TRBV11-2 and TRBJ2-1; D not certain. There are 15 residues in the CDR3. The germline V gene has CDR1 SGHAT and CDR2 FQNNGV. V was shortened by 4 bases and J by 2 bases, with 12 bases between the two germline ends. The CDR3 DNA reads as TGTGCCAGCAGCTCTGGACCCCGCCCCTACAATGAGCAGTTCTTC. Encoded protein: CASSSGPRPYNEQFF.

This clone was detected only once. The chain couples TRBV5-3 to TRBJ1-6; D gene ambiguous. TRBV5-3 has ORF status, its function being uncertain. The CDR3 is 15 amino acids. V was clipped by 5 bases and J by 3 bases, with 12 bases between them. CDR3 sequence (DNA): TGTGCCAGAAGTCTTCGCGGAGACTATAATTCACCCCTCCACTTT. It yields the protein CARSLRGDYNSPLHF.

The chain has TRBV27 and TRBJ2-1, with TRBD2 matching 8 bases. Germline CDR1 reads MNHEY; CDR2 reads SMNVEV (reference sequence). The CDR3 runs 15 residues. V trimming: 2 bases; J trimming: 3 bases; junction bases outside the gene matches: 3. As DNA, the CDR3 is TGTGCCAGCAGTTTAGGGGGGACTAGCTACAATGAGCAGTTCTTC. This gives the protein CASSLGGTSYNEQFF.

The CDR3 region has the DNA TGCGCCAGCAGCCAAGGGGACAGGGAAGAGACCCAGTACTTC. Protein product: CASSQGDREETQYF. The chain couples TRBV4-3 to TRBJ2-5; the match to TRBD1 covers 9 bases. The CDR3 runs to 14 residues. The germline V gene encodes CDR1 LGHNA and CDR2 YSLEER. Trimming at V came to 1 base and at J to 3 bases, leaving 0 bases not matched to a gene.

The gene calls are TRBV5-1 and TRBJ1-1; D uncertain. Germline lookup yields CDR1 SGHRS and CDR2 YFSETQ. This CDR3 spans 14 amino acids. With 4 bases removed from V and 1 base from J, the gap between germline ends came to 11 bases. In DNA form, the CDR3 reads TGCGCCAGCAGCCAGGCCGGCGGGAACACTGAAGCTTTCTTT. Translation: CASSQAGGNTEAFF. Based on the CDR3 plus reference TRBV5-1 and TRBJ1-1, the full variable domain is KAGVTQTPRYLIKTRGQQVTLSCSPISGHRSVSWYQQTPGQGLQFLFEYFSETQRNKGNFPGRFSGRQFSNSRSEMNVSTLELGDSALYLCASSQAGGNTEAFFGQGTRLTVV.

This chain connects TRBV2 to TRBJ2-5; 7 nucleotides match TRBD1. The germline CDR1 and CDR2 sequences are SNHLY and FYNNEI. This CDR3 contains 11 residues. The CDR3 sequence: CGCRGQETQYF. CDR3 bases: TGTGGGTGCAGGGGGCAAGAGACCCAGTACTTC.

The J gene is TRBJ1-2, the V gene TRBV30, with a possible D match to TRBD1 (6 bases). This CDR3 is 12 amino acids long. Germline V gives CDR1 GTSNPN, CDR2 SVGIG (reference sequence). Trimming took off 1 base at V and 9 bases at J, with 12 bases between the two ends. The CDR3 DNA reads as TGTGCCTGGAGTGAGAGAGGGGACAGCTACACCTTC. Translating it yields CAWSERGDSYTF. The full variable domain, its missing parts supplied by reference TRBV30 and TRBJ1-2, is SQTIHQWPATLVQPVGSPLSLECTVEGTSNPNLYWYRQAAGRGLQLLFYSVGIGQISSEVPQNLSASRPQDRQFILSSKKLLLSDSGFYLCAWSERGDSYTFGSGTRLTVV.

This chain joins TRBV5-4 and TRBJ2-5; 10 bases agree with TRBD2. Trimming cost V 0 bases and J 1 base; bases outside gene matches: 9. Germline V lookup: CDR1 SGHNT, CDR2 YYREEE (reference sequence). This CDR3 comprises 18 residues. Here the CDR3 DNA reads TGTGCCAGCAGCTTGGGAGTGGATAGCGGGGGGTTCCAAGAGACCCAGTACTTC. Protein: CASSLGVDSGGFQETQYF.

This clone was detected once. The chain is built from TRBV19 and TRBJ2-7; TRBD1 or TRBD2 may be the D gene (5 bases each). The CDR3 length is 10 residues. The germline V gene encodes CDR1 LNHDA and CDR2 SQIVND (reference sequence). V lost 5 bases and J lost 12, with 11 bases in between. CDR3 loop: CASSWGTLYV. CDR3 nucleotide sequence: TGTGCCAGTAGTTGGGGGACCCTGTACGTC.

CDR3 coding DNA: TGTGCCAGCAGTTTATTTCAGGGGCAGACCGGGGAGCTGTTTTTT. It encodes CASSLFQGQTGELFF. This chain links TRBV27 with TRBJ2-2; a possible D gene is TRBD1 (6 bases). This CDR3 is built from 15 residues. Germline CDR1 is MNHEY and CDR2 is SMNVEV (reference sequence). Trimming stripped 1 base from V and 5 bases from J, with 11 bases between.

CDR3 DNA sequence: TGTGCCAGCCGGAGGGCGTTTAATGAAAAACTGTTTTTT. It codes for CASRRAFNEKLFF. The chain carries TRBV2 and TRBJ1-4; D is unclear. V was shortened by 8 bases and J by 4 bases, with 11 bases between the two germline ends. Germline V CDR1 and CDR2: SNHLY, FYNNEI. This CDR3 comprises 13 residues.

This clone was detected once. The gene calls are TRBV4-1 and TRBJ1-5; D not certain. CDR1 MGHRA and CDR2 YSYEKL come from the germline V gene. V dropped 1 base and J dropped 2 bases, with 12 bases sitting between them. The CDR3 sequence is 16 residues long. The CDR3 DNA sequence: TGCGCCAGCAGCCAAGGGACCGAATTTCGCAATCAGCCCCAGCATTTT. Its translation is CASSQGTEFRNQPQHF.

This clone has only one observation. The chain combines TRBV29-1 with TRBJ1-1; D gene uncertain. V was trimmed by 2 bases and J by 0 bases, leaving 7 bases between them. Germline CDR1 SQVTM, CDR2 ANQGSEA. The CDR3 loop spans 13 amino acids. The CDR3 spells CSVENSLNTEAFF. In nucleotides, the CDR3 is TGCAGCGTTGAAAACAGCTTGAACACTGAAGCTTTCTTT.

V and J are TRBV6-5 and TRBJ1-2; tentatively, D is TRBD1 (6 bases). With 0 bases removed from V and 4 bases from J, the gap between germline ends came to 12 bases. The CDR3 totals 15 residues. In germline, CDR1 is MNHEY, CDR2 SVGAGI. CDR3 in amino acids: CASSYSFGTTYGYTF. CDR3 in DNA: TGTGCCAGCAGTTACTCCTTCGGGACAACCTATGGCTACACCTTC.

The V and J genes are TRBV5-1 and TRBJ1-1; D gene unclear. Trimming removed 3 bases from V and 0 bases from J, with 9 bases in between. Germline lookup yields CDR1 SGHRS and CDR2 YFSETQ. This CDR3 is 14 amino acids long. CDR3 DNA sequence: TGCGCCAGCAGCTACGGTAGCATGAACACTGAAGCTTTCTTT. Its translation is CASSYGSMNTEAFF.